The clone carrying this T cell receptor (beta chain) occurred many times. Its specificity is unknown. The data were obtained in a study of T cells in Graves' hyperthyroidism and ophthalmopathy. Study observations and caveats: Stable hyperthyroidism and ophthalmopathy were separated using 13 V-J signatures. Most clonotypes that expanded in the thyroid above 0.001 also showed up in blood.

The CDR3 extends over 13 amino acids. Between the trimmed V and J ends, which lost 8 bases and 5 bases, there was a span of 13 bases. CDR1 SNHLY and CDR2 FYNNEI come from the germline V gene. Clinical symptoms, serum thyroxine and TRAb, thyroid ultrasound and orbital computed tomography were used for the diagnoses. It was RNA transcripts that yielded the amplified TCR beta CDR3 regions. Carried out on the TCR CDR3, a first-round RT-PCR used the HTBI primer set. TCRdb fed the multiplex PCR reads into MiXCR, producing one record per CDR3 protein. The repertoire holds over 450,000 distinct CDR3 sequences, over 15% seen once, with 17% in the top ten.

The sequence was obtained from a woman younger than 30 with Graves' ophthalmopathy. J is TRBJ1-5 and V is TRBV2, with D perhaps matching TRBD1 (5 bases). The material sequenced was blood. CDR3 sequence reads: CASGRRGDQPQHF. The CDR3 region has the DNA TGTGCCAGCGGGCGGAGGGGTGATCAGCCCCAGCATTTT.